These T cell receptor beta chains were read from a single sample in a study of OX40 agonist ivuxolimab in advanced cancers. Only in-frame clones appear in the TCRdb table, and some are missing; sequencing was by immunoSEQ multiplex PCR. This repertoire shows 100,000 to 120,000 clones, approximately 90% found once; its top ten account for 0.27%. The starting material was CD4+ or CD8+ T cells sorted from blood, obtained in a trial of the OX40 agonist ivuxolimab. All receptors derive from an adult with an advanced solid tumor such as melanoma, head and neck, liver or kidney cancer. The CDR3 runs from the conserved cysteine through the conserved F or W. Not all rows give a size; the values are once, few, many and, for expanded clones, a class.

length,J,size,V,CDR3
16,TRBJ2-4,NA,TRBV7-9,CASSPGQGAAKNIQYF
15,TRBJ2-1,NA,TRBV19,CASSIGLLAGGEQFF
12,TRBJ2-7,NA,TRBV19,CASSITDYEQYF
16,TRBJ1-3,NA,TRBV19,CASSISRRSTGNTIYF
14,TRBJ2-5,once,TRBV7-9,CASSLAPMEETQYF
15,TRBJ2-5,few,TRBV4-2,CASSQLGQGQETQYF
14,TRBJ1-1,NA,TRBV10-3,CAIGQGSMNTEAFF
14,TRBJ2-3,NA,TRBV5-4,CASSFPGFTDTQYF
12,TRBJ1-2,once,TRBV7-8,CASSLAGEGYTF
16,TRBJ2-2,NA,TRBV4-2,CASSQDGGGNTGELFF
15,TRBJ1-3,NA,TRBV18,CASSPPGFALNTIYF
14,TRBJ1-1,NA,TRBV29-1,CSSTGASADTEAFF
11,TRBJ2-5,NA,TRBV7-2,CASSPGETQYF
18,TRBJ2-2,NA,TRBV18,CASSTGTSGGATPGGLFF
15,TRBJ1-5,few,TRBV4-1,CASSQHRDRNQPQHF
16,TRBJ2-3,NA,TRBV15,CATSRERSWGTDTQYF